This entry describes one T cell receptor beta chain. Those designated as exposed participants met a COVID-19 case within 2 weeks before study entry. CDR1 and CDR2 (germline): LGHDT, YNNKEL (reference sequence). This CDR3 region has 15 residues. V lost 7 bases and J 2 bases, leaving 16 bases between the germline ends. These data originate in a study of blood T cell repertoires in COVID-19. Produced via immunoSEQ multiplex PCR; TCRdb's table is partial and in-frame only. Here the sample spans about 320,000 clones, over 90% being singletons. The origin of this receptor is a woman aged 25 to 39 who had been exposed to COVID-19. The chain combines TRBV3-1 (or the pseudogene TRBV3-2) with TRBJ2-3; a weak D match, TRBD2 (6 bases). The sequenced sample was PBMCs or T cells enriched from blood (not recorded which). The CDR3 reads CASTAVGGNTDTQYF. CDR3 coding DNA: TGTGCCAGCACCGCTGTCGGGGGAAACACAGATACGCAGTATTTT.